The rows below give T cell receptor beta chains drawn from one sample of a study of T cell responses to AZD1222 COVID-19 vaccine. Profiling relied on immunoSEQ multiplex PCR, and the TCRdb table lists in-frame clones only, not all of them. The sample carries under 95,000 clones, 80% to 90% recorded once. The sample was peripheral blood, taken on day 0 of AZD1222 vaccination. These receptors came from an adult in good health. Both conserved end residues are part of each CDR3. A D gene is named only where the DNA matches it firmly. Expanded clones are given a class, and other clones once, few, many or no size at all.

NA	TRBV7-9	TRBJ1-6	NA	TGTGCCAGCAGCTCCCCCTTTTCACCCCTCCACTTT	CASSSPFSPLHF
NA	TRBV7-6	TRBJ1-2	NA	TGTGCCAGCAGCTTAGGGCAGGGAATCGGCTATGGCTACACCTTC	CASSLGQGIGYGYTF
NA	TRBV5-1	TRBJ1-4	NA	TGCGCCAGCAGCTTGGCGGTCGGTGCTAATGAAAAACTGTTTTTT	CASSLAVGANEKLFF
NA	TRBV14	TRBJ1-1	NA	TGTGCCAGCAGACTTCACGGGTCGGGTGAAGCTTTCTTT	CASRLHGSGEAFF
NA	TRBV6-6	TRBJ2-1	NA	TGTGCCAGCAGTTACTCGTCTTTTTACGGTGAGCAGTTCTTC	CASSYSSFYGEQFF
NA	TRBV7-9	TRBJ1-2	NA	TGTGCCAGCAGCTTAAACTATGGCTACACCTTC	CASSLNYGYTF
NA	TRBV18	TRBJ2-4	TRBD1	TGTGCCAGCTCACAAGGGGGCGCGTCCAAAAACATTCAGTACTTC	CASSQGGASKNIQYF
NA	TRBV15	TRBJ1-1	NA	TGTGCCACCAGCAGAGAATATGGGGGCGGCACTGAAGCTTTCTTT	CATSREYGGGTEAFF
NA	TRBV7-9	TRBJ1-5	NA	TGTGCCAGCAGCTTATTCCCTAGCAATCAGCCCCAGCATTTT	CASSLFPSNQPQHF
once	TRBV6-6	TRBJ2-7	NA	TGTGCCAGCAAAGGCTCCGATTTGGGAGAGCAGTACTTC	CASKGSDLGEQYF
NA	TRBV11-2	TRBJ2-7	TRBD2	TGTGCCAGCAGTCCGTCGGGGGGGCAGGTGAACCACGAGCAGTACTTC	CASSPSGGQVNHEQYF
NA	TRBV6-5	TRBJ1-2	TRBD1	TGTGCCAGCAGTTATAGGGACAGTAACTATGGCTACACCTTC	CASSYRDSNYGYTF
NA	TRBV11-3	TRBJ2-2	TRBD1	TGTGCCAGCAGCATTGGACCGGGACAGCAATTATACGCGAACACCGGGGAGCTGTTTTTT	CASSIGPGQQLYANTGELFF
NA	TRBV14	TRBJ1-1	NA	TGTGCCAGCAGCCAAGAGGGGTTCGCGAACACTGAAGCTTTCTTT	CASSQEGFANTEAFF
NA	TRBV10-3	TRBJ1-1	TRBD1	TGTGCCATCAAAAGGTCGGCAGGGGGCCACCAGAACACTGAAGCTTTCTTT	CAIKRSAGGHQNTEAFF
few	TRBV13	TRBJ1-6	NA	TGTGCCAGCAGGCTCAGGAATTCACCCCTCCACTTT	CASRLRNSPLHF
NA	TRBV2	TRBJ1-3	TRBD1	TGTGCCAGCAGTGATAGACAGGGTCTGTCTGGAAACACCATATATTTT	CASSDRQGLSGNTIYF
NA	TRBV6-6	TRBJ1-4	NA	TGTGCCAGCTCTCGGGGGGATGAAAAACTGTTTTTT	CASSRGDEKLFF
NA	TRBV18	TRBJ2-7	TRBD1	TGTGCCAGCTCACCGTCGACAGGGGATAGGGACGAGCAGTACTTC	CASSPSTGDRDEQYF
NA	TRBV6-5	TRBJ2-7	NA	TGTGCCAGCAGTTACTCGTTAGAGGGGAGCTACGAGCAGTACTTC	CASSYSLEGSYEQYF
NA	TRBV5-1	TRBJ1-4	TRBD1	TGCGCCAGCAGCAAAACAGGGGATTTTGGAGAAAAACTGTTTTTT	CASSKTGDFGEKLFF
once	TRBV28	TRBJ2-7	NA	TGTGCCAGCAGCCCGACCCACTACGAGCAGTACTTC	CASSPTHYEQYF
NA	TRBV19	TRBJ1-1	NA	TGTGCCAGTAGTATCTTTGGCAGGGGCACTGAAGCTTTCTTT	CASSIFGRGTEAFF
NA	TRBV4-2	TRBJ1-2	NA	TGTGCCAGCAGCCAAGATCGGGCATGGCGCTATGGCTACACCTTC	CASSQDRAWRYGYTF
once	TRBV6-2/TRBV6-3	TRBJ1-5	NA	TGTGCCAGCAGCCGACCTACCTCCGGGAATGGGAATCAGCCCCAGCATTTT	CASSRPTSGNGNQPQHF
NA	TRBV15	TRBJ2-2	NA	TGTGCCACCAGCAACTTCAGGGGGGCCACCGGGGAGCTGTTTTTT	CATSNFRGATGELFF
NA	TRBV18	TRBJ2-3	TRBD1	TGTGCCAGCTCACCCTGGACAGGGAACTTTGCGGATACGCAGTATTTT	CASSPWTGNFADTQYF
NA	TRBV6-5	TRBJ2-7	NA	TGTGCCAGCAACGACCAGGGTGGCGAGCAGTACTTC	CASNDQGGEQYF
NA	TRBV18	TRBJ1-5	TRBD1	TGTGCCAGCTCCCCAACAGGGGGTCAGCCCCAGCATTTT	CASSPTGGQPQHF
NA	TRBV28	TRBJ2-7	NA	TGTGCCAGCAGTTTAACAAGGTACGAGCAGTACTTC	CASSLTRYEQYF
once	TRBV24-1	TRBJ2-3	NA	TGTGCCACCAGTGACCCGAGGGGAAGCACAGATACGCAGTATTTT	CATSDPRGSTDTQYF